Listed below are T cell receptor beta chains from one sample, sequenced in a study of shared clonotypes between healthy human individuals. Assay used: immunoSEQ multiplex PCR; TCRdb lists only in-frame clones, some missing. The profile shows 600,000 to 800,000 clones, 55% to 75% of them singletons. The sample was memory CD4+ T cells sorted from blood. The receptors here all came from a woman in her 30s in good health. Both conserved end residues are part of each CDR3. D genes are given only for firm matches. Clone size appears in some rows only: once, few, many, or a class for an expanded clone.

J	D	size	V	length	CDR3	DNA
TRBJ1-4	NA	once	TRBV2	14	CASRTGGPNEKLFF	TGTGCCAGCCGAACGGGGGGGCCTAATGAAAAACTGTTTTTT
TRBJ1-5	NA	NA	TRBV19	17	CASRPITGISMDQPQHF	TGTGCCAGTAGACCCATTACGGGGATCTCTATGGATCAGCCCCAGCATTTT
TRBJ1-4	TRBD1	NA	TRBV28	12	CATAGGNEKLFF	TGTGCCACGGCAGGGGGCAATGAAAAACTGTTTTTT
TRBJ1-1	NA	NA	TRBV6-5	14	CASRVTGGSTEAFF	TGTGCCAGCAGGGTCACGGGGGGGAGCACTGAAGCTTTCTTT
TRBJ2-2	TRBD1	NA	TRBV19	15	CASNVGTGHTGELFF	TGTGCCAGTAACGTCGGGACAGGGCACACCGGGGAGCTGTTTTTT
TRBJ1-2	TRBD1	NA	TRBV5-1	17	CASSLQPPGGAGYGYTF	TGCGCCAGCAGCTTGCAACCCCCAGGGGGCGCTGGCTATGGCTACACCTTC
TRBJ1-5	NA	NA	TRBV7-9	14	CASSSDYGNQPQHF	TGTGCCAGCAGCTCAGACTATGGCAATCAGCCCCAGCATTTT
TRBJ2-7	TRBD1	NA	TRBV30	16	CAWSPPPTGGVKEQYF	TGTGCCTGGAGTCCCCCCCCGACAGGGGGCGTGAAGGAGCAGTACTTC
TRBJ1-3	NA	NA	TRBV5-8	15	CASSLRGYSGNTIYF	TGTGCCAGCAGCTTGCGGGGGTACTCTGGAAACACCATATATTTT
TRBJ1-1	TRBD1	few	TRBV4-2	15	CASSQPGQRNTEAFF	TGTGCCAGCAGCCAACCGGGACAGCGGAACACTGAAGCTTTCTTT
TRBJ1-2	NA	few	TRBV21-1	17	CASSKRATDRHRDGYTF	TGTGCCAGCAGCAAAAGGGCGACCGACAGGCACCGGGATGGCTACACCTTC
TRBJ1-2	NA	NA	TRBV27	18	CASSPWKMGDASNYGYTF	TGTGCCAGCAGTCCCTGGAAGATGGGGGACGCATCTAACTATGGCTACACCTTC
TRBJ1-3	TRBD1	NA	TRBV5-4	14	CASSPGGSGNTIYF	TGTGCCAGCAGTCCAGGGGGGTCTGGAAACACCATATATTTT
TRBJ1-5	TRBD1	few	TRBV5-1	14	CASSPGQENQPQHF	TGCGCCAGCAGCCCGGGACAGGAAAATCAGCCCCAGCATTTT
TRBJ2-7	NA	NA	TRBV6-4	12	CASRSSPYEQYF	TGTGCCTCCAGGTCCAGCCCCTACGAGCAGTACTTC
TRBJ2-5	TRBD2	NA	TRBV11-2	14	CASSLLTSVRTQYF	TGTGCCAGCAGCTTGTTGACTAGCGTCCGGACCCAGTACTTC
TRBJ1-1	NA	NA	TRBV14	12	CASSQGNTEAFF	TGTGCCAGCAGCCAAGGGAACACTGAAGCTTTCTTT
TRBJ2-7	TRBD1	few	TRBV11-2	13	CASSLRGLGEQYF	TGTGCCAGCAGCTTAAGGGGGCTTGGCGAGCAGTACTTC
TRBJ2-5	NA	NA	TRBV4-2	13	CASSSALRETQYF	TGTGCCAGCAGCTCGGCCCTCAGGGAGACCCAGTACTTC
TRBJ2-3	NA	NA	TRBV11-1	11	CASSLEDTQYF	TGTGCCAGCAGCTTGGAGGATACGCAGTATTTT
TRBJ2-7	TRBD2	NA	TRBV29-1	14	CSVEGGLDPYEQYF	TGCAGCGTTGAGGGGGGACTAGATCCCTACGAGCAGTACTTC
TRBJ2-7	TRBD2	once	TRBV13	19	CASSLGGLAGGKSYYEQYF	TGTGCCAGCAGCTTGGGAGGTCTAGCGGGAGGCAAAAGCTACTACGAGCAGTACTTC
TRBJ2-6	NA	many	TRBV11-2	18	CASSQNSHGESGANVLTF	TGTGCCAGCAGCCAAAACAGTCACGGGGAATCTGGGGCCAACGTCCTGACTTTC
TRBJ2-1	NA	NA	TRBV6-5	16	CASSYSAGIPYNEQFF	TGTGCCAGCAGTTACTCTGCCGGGATTCCCTACAATGAGCAGTTCTTC
TRBJ1-5	NA	NA	TRBV29-1	12	CSVEIGDQPQHF	TGCAGCGTTGAAATTGGGGACCAGCCCCAGCATTTT
TRBJ2-4	NA	NA	TRBV19	13	CASSLAATNIQYF	TGTGCCAGTAGCCTAGCCGCTACAAACATTCAGTACTTC